The sample holds many counts of the clone carrying this TCR beta chain. Its antigen is undetermined. Amplification of TCR beta CDR3 regions was performed using RNA transcripts as template. The HTBI primer set served for first-round RT-PCR of the TCR CDR3. TCRdb reanalysed the multiplex PCR reads using MiXCR and keeps one entry per CDR3 protein. The data show approximately 330,000 distinct CDR3 sequences, 15% to 20% seen once. An absence of ophthalmopathy progression within 18 months meant stable Graves' hyperthyroidism. Those with hyperthyroidism were 18 to 65 years old, newly diagnosed, and ill for under 2 months. The sample comes from a study of T cells in Graves' hyperthyroidism and ophthalmopathy. The CDR3 is made up of 15 amino acids. The germline V and J ends were trimmed by 8 bases and 7 bases, with 24 bases remaining between them. The V gene's germline CDR1 is SNHLY and CDR2 FYNNEI. Study results and caveats: Ophthalmopathy stood apart from stable hyperthyroidism in a 13 V-J model. Among clonotypes expanded in thyroid above 0.001, most were also found in blood.

The TCR sequence derives from a woman aged 45-59 years with Graves' hyperthyroidism. Sequencing was carried out using blood. V is TRBV2 and J is TRBJ2-7; D may be TRBD1 or TRBD2 (5 bases each). The CDR3 sequence is CASPHLRDPAGEQYF. DNA of the CDR3: TGTGCCAGCCCGCATCTCCGGGACCCCGCCGGGGAGCAGTACTTC.